Listed below are T cell receptor beta chains from one sample, sequenced in a study of a mutant IDH1 vaccine in newly diagnosed glioma. This table comes from immunoSEQ multiplex PCR, and its TCRdb copy is limited to in-frame clones, with some not included. The data contain roughly 40,000 clones, approximately 90% of them singletons. These receptors lack a known antigen. Sequences were derived from PBMCs, sampled from a glioma patient whose treatment included an IDH1 peptide vaccine. These receptors all come from a man in his fifties or sixties with glioma. Each CDR3 is given with its conserved first and last residue. A D gene is named only where the DNA matches it firmly. Only part of the rows carry a size: once, few, many, or a class if the clone is expanded.

>NA|TRBJ1-3|16|TRBV7-2|NA
TGTGCCAGCAGCTACATGACAGGCTACTCTGGAAACACCATATATTTT
CASSYMTGYSGNTIYF
>NA|TRBJ1-2|14|TRBV7-2|TRBD1
TGTGCCAGCAGCGGGCGGACAGGGGACTATGGCTACACCTTC
CASSGRTGDYGYTF
>NA|TRBJ2-7|15|TRBV9|TRBD2
TGTGCCAGCAGCCCTCGACTAGCGGGAGTACGCGAGCAGTACTTC
CASSPRLAGVREQYF
>NA|TRBJ1-4|18|TRBV15|TRBD1
TGTGCCACCAGCAGGGCCGGGACAGGGGGCGCCCAACTTCAAAAACTGTTTTTT
CATSRAGTGGAQLQKLFF
>NA|TRBJ2-1|11|TRBV30|NA
TGTGCCTGGACCAATAGCGGTGAGCAGTTCTTC
CAWTNSGEQFF
>NA|TRBJ1-5|13|TRBV28|NA
TGTGCCAGCAGTTTACCGGAAGCTCAGCCCCAGCATTTT
CASSLPEAQPQHF
>NA|TRBJ1-2|14|TRBV9|TRBD1
TGTGCCAGCAGCATTACAGGGGGCGACTATGGCTACACCTTC
CASSITGGDYGYTF
>few|TRBJ1-5|16|TRBV2|NA
TGTGCCAGCAGTGAATTCTTTTTCGGGGACCCCCAGCCCCAGCATTTT
CASSEFFFGDPQPQHF
>NA|TRBJ2-7|14|TRBV27|NA
TGTGCCAGCAGTTTGAGCGGACGAGCCTACGAGCAGTACTTC
CASSLSGRAYEQYF
>NA|TRBJ1-2|15|TRBV4-3|NA
TGCGCCAGCAGCCAAGATCCCCGGGGGCCGGATGGCTACACCTTC
CASSQDPRGPDGYTF
>NA|TRBJ2-7|12|TRBV27|NA
TGTGCCAGCAGTTCGGGGCCCTACGAGCAGTACTTC
CASSSGPYEQYF
>NA|TRBJ2-5|14|TRBV5-1|NA
TGCGCCAACAGCTTGGGGGCAACCCAAGAGACCCAGTACTTC
CANSLGATQETQYF
>NA|TRBJ2-3|16|TRBV5-1|TRBD1
TGCGCCAGCAGCGAATCGACAGGGATTCAGGCAGATACGCAGTATTTT
CASSESTGIQADTQYF
>NA|TRBJ1-5|16|TRBV2|TRBD1
TGTGCCAGCAGTACAACAGGGGGTATGATCAATCAGCCCCAGCATTTT
CASSTTGGMINQPQHF
>once|TRBJ2-7|16|TRBV15|NA
TGTGCCACCAGCAGAGATCTCGGCGTCAAAACCTACGAGCAGTACTTC
CATSRDLGVKTYEQYF
>NA|TRBJ2-3|15|TRBV5-1|NA
TGCGCCAGCAGCTTTGACAGCGGGAGCACAGATACGCAGTATTTT
CASSFDSGSTDTQYF
>NA|TRBJ2-1|16|TRBV7-2|TRBD2
TGTGCCAGCAGCTCCTGGACTAGCGGGGGAGACAATGAGCAGTTCTTC
CASSSWTSGGDNEQFF
>NA|TRBJ2-5|13|TRBV5-1|TRBD2
TGCGCCAGCCGCGGCGGGGAGGGGGAGACCCAGTACTTC
CASRGGEGETQYF
>NA|TRBJ2-1|15|TRBV29-1|TRBD2
TGCAGCGTTGATGCGGGACTAGCGATTTACAATGAGCAGTTCTTC
CSVDAGLAIYNEQFF
>NA|TRBJ1-3|13|TRBV30|NA
TGTGCCTGGAGTGACCAAACTGGAAACACCATATATTTT
CAWSDQTGNTIYF
>NA|TRBJ1-5|16|TRBV15|NA
TGTGCCACCAGCAGCGACCTGACAGATAGCAATCAGCCCCAGCATTTT
CATSSDLTDSNQPQHF
>NA|TRBJ1-1|13|TRBV18|NA
TGTGCCAGCTCACCACAGGGAATCACTGAAGCTTTCTTT
CASSPQGITEAFF
>NA|TRBJ2-7|17|TRBV5-6|NA
TGTGCCAGCAGCTTCTGGATCCGGGACGACCGCGGCTACGAGCAGTACTTC
CASSFWIRDDRGYEQYF
>NA|TRBJ1-1|13|TRBV6-5|NA
TGTGCCAGCAGTCCACAGGGGAACACTGAAGCTTTCTTT
CASSPQGNTEAFF
>once|TRBJ2-7|15|TRBV18|TRBD2
TGTGCCAGCTCACCCCGCACTAGCGGGGCCTACGAGCAGTACTTC
CASSPRTSGAYEQYF
>NA|TRBJ1-5|14|TRBV21-1|NA
TGTGCCAGCAGCACCCACAGGGGGCCTCAGCCCCAGCATTTT
CASSTHRGPQPQHF
>NA|TRBJ2-1|11|TRBV27|NA
TGTGCCAGCAGTTTAGGCAATGAGCAGTTCTTC
CASSLGNEQFF
>NA|TRBJ2-5|15|TRBV5-4|TRBD2
TGTGCCAGCAGCTTGGCAACTAGCGGCCAAGAGACCCAGTACTTC
CASSLATSGQETQYF
>NA|TRBJ1-5|14|TRBV5-5|NA
TGTGCCAGCAGCTCTGGGGTCGGCAATCAGCCCCAGCATTTT
CASSSGVGNQPQHF
>NA|TRBJ1-1|13|TRBV7-6|NA
TGTGCCAGCAGCCGGGGACGGAACACTGAAGCTTTCTTT
CASSRGRNTEAFF
>NA|TRBJ2-7|15|TRBV7-3|TRBD2
TGTGCCAGCAGCTTATGGGGGGGTGGAGTCTACGAGCAGTACTTC
CASSLWGGGVYEQYF
>NA|TRBJ1-1|12|TRBV30|NA
TGTGCCTGGAGGCCAGTAAACACTGAAGCTTTCTTT
CAWRPVNTEAFF
>NA|TRBJ2-7|13|TRBV28|NA
TGTGCCAGCAGCCAAAACGGCCACTACGAGCAGTACTTC
CASSQNGHYEQYF
>NA|TRBJ1-4|13|TRBV5-1|NA
TGCGCCAGCAGCTTGAACATTAATGAAAAACTGTTTTTT
CASSLNINEKLFF
>NA|TRBJ1-6|14|TRBV19|TRBD1
TGTGCCAGTAGAGAGGACAGGGGCTACTCACCCCTCCACTTT
CASREDRGYSPLHF
>once|TRBJ2-7|14|TRBV5-1|NA
TGCGCCAGCAGCCCCCGGCCGGGATCCTACGAGCAGTACTTC
CASSPRPGSYEQYF
>NA|TRBJ2-7|16|TRBV5-1|TRBD1
TGCGCCAGCAGCACATCAACGGGACAGGGGGCATACGAGCAGTACTTC
CASSTSTGQGAYEQYF
>NA|TRBJ2-5|14|TRBV25-1|TRBD1
TGTGCCAGCGGAACAGGGGGGTTAGGAGAGACCCAGTACTTC
CASGTGGLGETQYF
>NA|TRBJ2-1|12|TRBV28|NA
TGTGCCAGCAGACACGTAGGTTGGGAGCAGTTCTTC
CASRHVGWEQFF
>NA|TRBJ1-3|18|TRBV7-9|TRBD1
TGTGCCAGCAGCTCGGACAGGGCCCGATTAAGCTCTGGAAACACCATATATTTT
CASSSDRARLSSGNTIYF
>NA|TRBJ1-1|12|TRBV5-6|NA
TGTGCCAGCAGCTGGGGATCCGCTGAAGCTTTCTTT
CASSWGSAEAFF
>NA|TRBJ2-5|15|TRBV18|NA
TGTGCCAGCTCACGGGCTGCGGGGGCCCAAGAGACCCAGTACTTC
CASSRAAGAQETQYF
>NA|TRBJ2-7|15|TRBV11-2|NA
TGTGCCAGCAGCTTTACGCAAACGGACCTTTACGAGCAGTACTTC
CASSFTQTDLYEQYF
>NA|TRBJ2-7|15|TRBV2|NA
TGTGCCAGCAGTGTCGCAGGGACTTATTCCTACGAGCAGTACTTC
CASSVAGTYSYEQYF
>NA|TRBJ2-7|12|TRBV6-1|NA
TGTGCCAGTGGTCGGCTGTTCGACGAGCAGTACTTC
CASGRLFDEQYF
>NA|TRBJ1-1|13|TRBV18|NA
TGTGCCAGCTCACCACCGTCCGGCACTGAAGCTTTCTTT
CASSPPSGTEAFF